These T cell receptor beta chains were read from a single sample in a study of blood T cell repertoires in COVID-19. The assay was immunoSEQ multiplex PCR, and TCRdb's table has in-frame clones only and misses some. The data show 120,000 to 150,000 clones, 82% seen once. Sequencing was done on a sample of peripheral blood. These receptors were collected from an elderly woman with acute or convalescent COVID-19. The conserved cysteine and the conserved F or W are not part of the CDR3 here. D genes are given only for firm matches.

d_call v_call cdr3_aa
TRBD2 TRBV11-2 ASSLGTSGKYNEQF
TRBD2 TRBV27 ASSSLAGGYNEQF
TRBD1 TRBV9 ASGKTGSGFGYT
NA TRBV2 ASSEASGGSPLH
NA TRBV15 ATSRVPPKELF
TRBD2 TRBV27 ASTLAGGHNEQF
NA TRBV7-9 ASSVVDTQY
NA TRBV7-3 ASSPNGGEQGVTEAF
NA TRBV11-2 ASSRRGFSGNTIY
NA TRBV6-1 ASSEQQYNEQF
TRBD2 TRBV5-1 ASSLTSGAYEQY
NA TRBV28 ASSSGWVHIQY
NA TRBV5-6 ASSLAGEYQPQH
TRBD1 TRBV9 ASSVEGGGSGDTEAF
NA TRBV7-9 ASRSTGRAF
NA TRBV28 ATSRGATKNIQY
NA TRBV7-2 ASSLELAPRGEQY
TRBD2 TRBV6-2/TRBV6-3 ASSYGLAGGEQY
NA TRBV7-2 ASSPNRYGYT
NA TRBV4-1 ASSQDRWIAGEDNSPLH
NA TRBV5-1 ASSLGQGQETQY
NA TRBV27 ASSFIQSNTEAF
NA TRBV27 ASSLSSTRRLGGYT
NA TRBV24-1 ATSDTRLRFDTQY
TRBD2 TRBV6-5 ASSYGLAASYEQY
TRBD2 TRBV10-3 AITSGGETQY
NA TRBV5-6 ASSLLRLGEAF
NA TRBV27 ASQRTALGNQPQH
TRBD1 TRBV5-1 ASSPRQGPNTGELF
TRBD1 TRBV20-1 RTGGLIGYT
NA TRBV6-5 ASSWRWGYT
NA TRBV11-2 ASSMAQRGTDTQY
NA TRBV3-1/TRBV3-2 ASRVGAEQF
NA TRBV7-2 ASSPGSRGTETQY
NA TRBV19 ASSIGIRLNTEAF
TRBD1 TRBV29-1 SVGTGGNTEAF
TRBD1 TRBV11-2 ASSWGQEYTGELF
TRBD2 TRBV2 ASSEARLAGLKQTQY
NA TRBV11-1 ASSLGQASTDTQY
NA TRBV5-1 ASSLGGSAEAF
NA TRBV12-3/TRBV12-4 ASIQPGQSGYT
NA TRBV21-1 ASSKGGTYNEQF
NA TRBV4-1 ASSQDTGLDYGYT
NA TRBV7-8 ASSPPRRGRNTGELF
NA TRBV27 ASRPGTPYNEQF
NA TRBV7-9 ASSFGRQGTITQY
NA TRBV24-1 ATSARGSQPQH
NA TRBV5-8 ASSLGTGTYGYT
TRBD1 TRBV7-2 ASSSQDRIASGANVLT
NA TRBV6-5 ASSFVNTGELF
NA TRBV2 ASAGDNEKLF
TRBD1 TRBV5-6 ASSPGQLHGYT
NA TRBV7-8 ASSFRVPDGYT
TRBD1 TRBV9 ASSGGGWATDTQY
NA TRBV4-1 ASSQGPYYEQY
TRBD1 TRBV5-1 ASSPNPRTGRTDTQY
NA TRBV11-1 ASSLSTVEYEQY
TRBD2 TRBV7-9 ASSLVRELTDTQY
NA TRBV19 ASSMGSNGYT